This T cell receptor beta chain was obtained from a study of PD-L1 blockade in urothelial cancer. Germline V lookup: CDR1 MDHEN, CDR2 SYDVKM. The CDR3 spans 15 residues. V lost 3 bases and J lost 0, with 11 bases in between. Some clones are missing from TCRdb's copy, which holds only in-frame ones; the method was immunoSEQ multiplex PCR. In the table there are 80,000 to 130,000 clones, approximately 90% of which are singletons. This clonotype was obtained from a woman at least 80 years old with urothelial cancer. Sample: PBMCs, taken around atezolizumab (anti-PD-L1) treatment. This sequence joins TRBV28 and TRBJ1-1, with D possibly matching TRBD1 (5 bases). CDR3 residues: CASSLWGTLNTEAFF. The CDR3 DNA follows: TGTGCCAGCAGTTTGTGGGGCACCCTGAACACTGAAGCTTTCTTT.